The present TCR beta chain was sequenced within a study of blood T cell repertoires in COVID-19. Background on the study: PBMCs, B-cell-depleted T cells, or T cells were the source of the cDNA or gDNA that made up the material.

In the authors' workflow: Amplified reference gene primers provided the basis for estimating nucleated cell counts. The table came from immunoSEQ multiplex PCR; TCRdb's copy has only in-frame clones and leaves some out. Clone size and the V and J calls come from that table; the DNA yielded D and trimming. The sample includes a few hundred thousand clones, 82% seen only once; the top ten take approximately 3.1%. This CDR3 contains 13 residues. Trimming shortened V by 5 bases and J by 7 bases, and 14 bases separated the two germline ends. Germline CDR1 is MNHEY and CDR2 is SMNVEV (reference sequence). The sequence was collected from a woman aged 18-29 years with acute or convalescent COVID-19. The sequencing sample was made of peripheral blood. V and J are TRBV27 and TRBJ1-2; TRBD1 is a possible D gene (5 bases). The CDR3 spells CASSPRVGGGYTF. DNA for the CDR3: TGTGCCAGCAGTCCTAGGGTCGGGGGTGGCTACACCTTC.